The clone carrying this TCR beta chain has a single count. Some clones are missing from TCRdb's copy, which holds only in-frame ones; the method was immunoSEQ multiplex PCR. The sample lists roughly 40,000 clones, roughly nine tenths seen once, with more than 5.5% in the top ten. The data were taken from a study of blood T cell repertoires in COVID-19. Study-wide background: Acute and convalescent COVID-19 samples came from the United States, Italy and Spain. Sample material is recorded as cDNA or gDNA derived from T cells, B-cell-depleted T cells, or PBMCs.

Germline CDR1 MDHEN, CDR2 SYDVKM. V gave up 7 bases and J gave up 1 base, with 14 bases separating them. This CDR3 has 15 amino acids. The chain has TRBV28 and TRBJ1-5; tentatively, D is TRBD1 (5 bases). Sequenced: peripheral blood. The sequence was obtained from a human donor in a cohort sampled during active COVID-19. This CDR3 reads CASTTGGMSNQPQHF. CDR3 nucleotides: TGTGCCAGCACCACGGGGGGTATGAGCAATCAGCCCCAGCATTTT.